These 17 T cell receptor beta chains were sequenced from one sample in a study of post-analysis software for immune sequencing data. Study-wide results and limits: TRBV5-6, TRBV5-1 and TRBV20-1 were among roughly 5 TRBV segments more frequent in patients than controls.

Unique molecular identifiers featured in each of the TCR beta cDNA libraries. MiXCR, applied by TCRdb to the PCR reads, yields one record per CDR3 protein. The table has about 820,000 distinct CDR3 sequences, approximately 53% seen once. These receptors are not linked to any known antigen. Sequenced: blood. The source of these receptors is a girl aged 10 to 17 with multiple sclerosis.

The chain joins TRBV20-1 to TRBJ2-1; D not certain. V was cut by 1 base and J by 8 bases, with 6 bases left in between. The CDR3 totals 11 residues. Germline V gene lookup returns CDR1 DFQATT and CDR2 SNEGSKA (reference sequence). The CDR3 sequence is CSARVGYEQFF. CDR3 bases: TGCAGTGCTAGAGTGGGTTATGAGCAGTTCTTC.

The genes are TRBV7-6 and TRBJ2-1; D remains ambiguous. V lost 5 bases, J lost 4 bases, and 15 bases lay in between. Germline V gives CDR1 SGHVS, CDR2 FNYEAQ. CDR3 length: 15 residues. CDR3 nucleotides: TGTGCCAGCAGCACAAGCGTAGGAGTTTACAATGAGCAGTTCTTC. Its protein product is CASSTSVGVYNEQFF.

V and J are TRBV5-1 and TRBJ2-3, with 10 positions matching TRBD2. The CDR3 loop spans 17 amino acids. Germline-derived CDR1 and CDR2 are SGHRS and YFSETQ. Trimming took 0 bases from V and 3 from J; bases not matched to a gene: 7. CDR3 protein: CASSLAGSSGRTDTQYF. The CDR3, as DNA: TGCGCCAGCAGCTTGGCCGGGAGTAGCGGGAGGACAGATACGCAGTATTTT.

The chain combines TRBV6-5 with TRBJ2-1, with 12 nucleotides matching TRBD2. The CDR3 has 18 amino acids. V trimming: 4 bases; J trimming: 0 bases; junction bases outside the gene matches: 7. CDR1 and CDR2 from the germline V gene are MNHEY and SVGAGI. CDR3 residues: CASSLGTSGPSSYNEQFF. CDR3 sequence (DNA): TGTGCCAGCAGTTTAGGGACTAGCGGGCCTAGCTCCTACAATGAGCAGTTCTTC.

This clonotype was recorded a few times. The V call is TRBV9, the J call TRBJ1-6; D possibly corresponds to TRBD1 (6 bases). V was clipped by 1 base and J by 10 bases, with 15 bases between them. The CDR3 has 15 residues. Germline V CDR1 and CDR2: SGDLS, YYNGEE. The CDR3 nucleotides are TGTGCCAGCAGCGTATATGGGGGCGAGGGATCACCCCTCCACTTT. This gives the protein CASSVYGGEGSPLHF.

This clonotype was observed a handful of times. The DNA of the CDR3 is TGCCCTTCCCGGGACAGAGCTAACTATGGCTACACCTTC. It translates to CPSRDRANYGYTF. This sequence joins TRBV29-1 and TRBJ1-2, with TRBD1 matching 7 bases. Germline CDR1 is SQVTM and CDR2 is ANQGSEA. This CDR3 spans 13 amino acids.

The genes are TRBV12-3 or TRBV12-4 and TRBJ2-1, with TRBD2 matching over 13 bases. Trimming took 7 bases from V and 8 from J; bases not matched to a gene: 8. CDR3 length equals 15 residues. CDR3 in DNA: TGTGCCAGCACCCCACTAGCGGGGGGGCCTCATGAGCAGTTCTTC. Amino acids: CASTPLAGGPHEQFF.

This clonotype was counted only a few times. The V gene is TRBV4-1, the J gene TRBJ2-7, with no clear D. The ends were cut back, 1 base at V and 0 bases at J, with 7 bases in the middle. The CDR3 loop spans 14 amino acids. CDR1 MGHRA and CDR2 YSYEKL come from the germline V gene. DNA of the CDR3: TGCGCCAGCAGCCAAGGACCGCTCTCCTACGAGCAGTACTTC. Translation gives CASSQGPLSYEQYF.

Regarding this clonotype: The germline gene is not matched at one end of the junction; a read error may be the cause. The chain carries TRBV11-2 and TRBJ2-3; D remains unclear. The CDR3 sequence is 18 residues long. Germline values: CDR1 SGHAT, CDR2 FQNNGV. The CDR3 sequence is CASSRWPGSRRSTDTQYF. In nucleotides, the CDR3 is TGTGCCAGCAGCCGATGGCCAGGTAGCAGGAGAAGCACAGATACACAGTATTTT.

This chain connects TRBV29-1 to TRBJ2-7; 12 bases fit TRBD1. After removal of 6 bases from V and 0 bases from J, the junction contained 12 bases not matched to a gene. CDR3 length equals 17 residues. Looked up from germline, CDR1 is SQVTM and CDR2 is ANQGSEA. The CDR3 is CSVTGTGGSSSSYEQYF. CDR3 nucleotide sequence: TGCAGCGTAACCGGGACAGGGGGCTCCTCCAGCTCCTACGAGCAGTACTTC.

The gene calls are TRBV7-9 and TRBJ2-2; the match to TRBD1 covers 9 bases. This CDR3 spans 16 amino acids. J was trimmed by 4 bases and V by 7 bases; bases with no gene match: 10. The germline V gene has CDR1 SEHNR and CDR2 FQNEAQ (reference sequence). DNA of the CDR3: TGTGCCAGCACTCCAACGGGGACAGGGAGCACCGGGGAGCTGTTTTTT. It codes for CASTPTGTGSTGELFF.

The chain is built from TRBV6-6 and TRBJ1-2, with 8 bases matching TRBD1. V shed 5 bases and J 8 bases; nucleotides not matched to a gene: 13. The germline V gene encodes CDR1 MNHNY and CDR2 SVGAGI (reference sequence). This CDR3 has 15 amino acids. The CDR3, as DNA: TGTGCCAGCAGTACCGGACAGGGCATGGGGAGAGGCTACACCTTC. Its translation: CASSTGQGMGRGYTF.

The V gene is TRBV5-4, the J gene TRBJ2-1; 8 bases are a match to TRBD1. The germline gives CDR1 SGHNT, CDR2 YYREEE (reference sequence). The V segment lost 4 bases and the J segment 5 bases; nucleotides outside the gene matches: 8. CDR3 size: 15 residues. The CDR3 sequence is CASSIDGTGHNEQFF. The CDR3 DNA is TGTGCCAGCAGCATAGACGGGACAGGTCACAATGAGCAGTTCTTC. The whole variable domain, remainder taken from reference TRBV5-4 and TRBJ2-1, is ETGVTQSPTHLIKTRGQQVTLRCSSQSGHNTVSWYQQALGQGPQFIFQYYREEENGRGNFPPRFSGLQFPNYSSELNVNALELDDSALYLCASSIDGTGHNEQFFGPGTRLTVL.

The DNA for the CDR3 is TGTGCCAGCAACGAGGGGGGGCCGGACACCGGGGAGCTGTTTTTT. Its protein is CASNEGGPDTGELFF. This chain connects TRBV7-3 to TRBJ2-2; D is perhaps TRBD2 (7 bases). This CDR3 has 15 amino acids. Trimming cost V 7 bases and J 3 bases, with 15 bases left between them. Germline V lookup: CDR1 SGHTA, CDR2 FQGTGA.

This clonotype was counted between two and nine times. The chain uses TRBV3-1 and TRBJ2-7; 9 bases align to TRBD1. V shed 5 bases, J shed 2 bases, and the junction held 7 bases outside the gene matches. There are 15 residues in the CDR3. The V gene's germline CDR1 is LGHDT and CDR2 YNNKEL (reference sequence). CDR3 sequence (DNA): TGTGCCAGCAGCACCGGGACAGGGAACCCCTACGAGCAGTACTTC. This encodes CASSTGTGNPYEQYF.

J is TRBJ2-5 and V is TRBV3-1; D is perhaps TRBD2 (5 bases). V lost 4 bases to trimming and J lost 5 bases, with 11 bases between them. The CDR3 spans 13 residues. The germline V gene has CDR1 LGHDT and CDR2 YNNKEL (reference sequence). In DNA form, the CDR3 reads TGTGCCAGCAGCCTAGAGCGGAGTGAGACCCAGTACTTC. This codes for CASSLERSETQYF.

CDR3 sequence reads: CASSLALAGLNTEAFF. CDR3 DNA sequence: TGTGCCAGCAGCTTAGCGCTAGCCGGGTTAAACACTGAAGCTTTCTTT. The V and J genes are TRBV7-6 and TRBJ1-1; D remains unclear. The CDR3 is made up of 16 amino acids. Germline V gene data show CDR1 as SGHVS and CDR2 as FNYEAQ. Trimming pared 0 bases from V and 2 bases from J, leaving 13 bases between.